This is a list of T cell receptor beta chains from one sample in a study of T cell repertoires in cytomegalovirus infection. These receptors' targets are unknown. TCRdb fed the reads into MiXCR, producing one record per CDR3 protein. This sample has over 25,000 distinct CDR3 sequences; 19% occur once, and the top ten carry 65% to 85%. Material: CD8+ T cells from cultured PBMCs, obtained from culture after CMV antigen stimulation. The receptors derive from a human donor in good health (CMV status not recorded). Some clones in this sample may be carry-over from other donors' samples. CDR3s include the opening cysteine and the closing phenylalanine or tryptophan. Fields, in order: J gene, clone size, V gene, D gene, CDR3 DNA, CDR3 protein. A D gene is named only where the DNA matches it firmly. The size of a clone is reported for some rows only, either as once, few or many, or as a class for expanded clones.

J gene: TRBJ2-5
clone size: few
V gene: TRBV7-2
D gene: -
CDR3 DNA: TGTGCCAGCAGCTCCTTTTCGGGACAAGAGACCCAGTACTTC
CDR3 protein: CASSSFSGQETQYF

J gene: TRBJ1-3
clone size: few
V gene: TRBV4-1
D gene: -
CDR3 DNA: TGCGCCAGCAGCCAAGTTCCCGACTCTGGAAACACCATATATTTT
CDR3 protein: CASSQVPDSGNTIYF

J gene: TRBJ2-1
clone size: -
V gene: TRBV6-2/TRBV6-3
D gene: -
CDR3 DNA: TGTGCCAGCAGTAGTACCGGCTACAATGAGCAGTTCTTC
CDR3 protein: CASSSTGYNEQFF

J gene: TRBJ2-2
clone size: -
V gene: TRBV2
D gene: TRBD1
CDR3 DNA: TGTGCCAGCAGGCCGTGGACAGGGAGCACCGGGGAGCTGTTTTTT
CDR3 protein: CASRPWTGSTGELFF

J gene: TRBJ1-2
clone size: -
V gene: TRBV6-5
D gene: -
CDR3 DNA: TGTGCCAGCAGTTACTCAAGCGCATTCCTCGTCTATGGCTACACCTTC
CDR3 protein: CASSYSSAFLVYGYTF

J gene: TRBJ2-3
clone size: few
V gene: TRBV4-1
D gene: -
CDR3 DNA: TGCGCCAGCAGCCAAGTCGGGAGCGGGCATACGCAGTATTTT
CDR3 protein: CASSQVGSGHTQYF

J gene: TRBJ2-3
clone size: -
V gene: TRBV6-1
D gene: -
CDR3 DNA: TGTGCCAGTGAAGCCCAGGTCCCGGATACGCAGTATTTT
CDR3 protein: CASEAQVPDTQYF

J gene: TRBJ1-6
clone size: many
V gene: TRBV7-8
D gene: TRBD1
CDR3 DNA: TGTGCCAGCAGCTTAGAAGGACAGGGGGACGGTTCACCCCTCCACTTT
CDR3 protein: CASSLEGQGDGSPLHF

J gene: TRBJ2-2
clone size: few
V gene: TRBV7-7
D gene: -
CDR3 DNA: TGTGCCAGCAGCTCAAAAGGGGGCGGGGAGCTGTTTTTT
CDR3 protein: CASSSKGGGELFF

J gene: TRBJ1-1
clone size: -
V gene: TRBV12-3/TRBV12-4
D gene: -
CDR3 DNA: TGTGCCAGCAGCGGGGCGTTGGGGACTGAAGCTTTCTTT
CDR3 protein: CASSGALGTEAFF

J gene: TRBJ2-1
clone size: -
V gene: TRBV18
D gene: -
CDR3 DNA: TGTGCCAGCTCACCAGCAAGGGGGGGCTCCTACAATGAGCAGTTCTTC
CDR3 protein: CASSPARGGSYNEQFF

J gene: TRBJ1-2
clone size: once
V gene: TRBV3-1
D gene: -
CDR3 DNA: TGTGCCAGCAGCCAAGAACTCCGCGGGCACTATGGCTACACCTTC
CDR3 protein: CASSQELRGHYGYTF

J gene: TRBJ2-7
clone size: few
V gene: TRBV7-9
D gene: -
CDR3 DNA: TGTGCCAGCAGCTCCGGGACACGGTCCTACGAGCAGTACTTC
CDR3 protein: CASSSGTRSYEQYF

J gene: TRBJ2-7
clone size: -
V gene: TRBV28
D gene: -
CDR3 DNA: TGTGCCAGCAGTTTATTCGGGGTCTACGAGCAGTACTTC
CDR3 protein: CASSLFGVYEQYF

J gene: TRBJ2-3
clone size: few
V gene: TRBV7-9
D gene: TRBD1
CDR3 DNA: TGTGCCAGCAGCTTAGCTGACAGGGTGCCAGATACGCAGTATTTT
CDR3 protein: CASSLADRVPDTQYF

J gene: TRBJ2-7
clone size: -
V gene: TRBV7-9
D gene: -
CDR3 DNA: TGTGCCAGCAGCGTAGGGACCGCGAGCTCCTACGAGCAGTACTTC
CDR3 protein: CASSVGTASSYEQYF

J gene: TRBJ2-7
clone size: many
V gene: TRBV23-1
D gene: -
CDR3 DNA: TGCGCCAGCAGTCAAGGGGAAGTAACCTACGAGCAGTACTTC
CDR3 protein: CASSQGEVTYEQYF